Shown below are 20 T cell receptor beta chains from a single sample sequenced in a study of blood T cell repertoires in COVID-19. Sequenced by immunoSEQ multiplex PCR; TCRdb stores in-frame clones only, minus some. Of approximately 160,000 clones listed, 90% to 95% are singletons. Sequencing input: peripheral blood. These receptors were collected from a man in his fifties or sixties with acute or convalescent COVID-19.

This chain links TRBV27 with TRBJ2-5; TRBD2 matches at 9 bases. V lost 8 bases to trimming and J lost 5 bases; unmatched junction nucleotides: 12. There are 15 residues in the CDR3. Germline lookup yields CDR1 MNHEY and CDR2 SMNVEV (reference sequence). CDR3 in amino acids: CASGLGAGGFETQYF. CDR3 nucleotides: TGTGCCAGCGGCCTAGGGGCGGGGGGGTTCGAGACCCAGTACTTC.

This chain links TRBV5-1 with TRBJ2-1; D possibly corresponds to TRBD2 (6 bases). Germline CDR1 is SGHRS and CDR2 is YFSETQ. The V gene lost 7 bases and the J gene lost 4 bases, with 12 bases spanning the gap. CDR3 length: 13 amino acids. Here the CDR3 reads CASREFGYNEQFF. The CDR3 bases are TGCGCCAGCCGGGAGTTCGGATACAATGAGCAGTTCTTC.

The rearrangement links TRBV19 to TRBJ1-5, with 7 bases lining up with TRBD1. The length of the CDR3 is 14 residues. The V gene's germline CDR1 is LNHDA and CDR2 SQIVND (reference sequence). The V gene end was trimmed by 4 bases and the J gene end by 0 bases; junction bases not matched to a gene: 0. The CDR3 region has the DNA TGTGCCAGTAGTAGACAGGGTAGCAATCAGCCCCAGCATTTT. Its translation: CASSRQGSNQPQHF.

This sequence joins TRBV7-9 and TRBJ2-2; TRBD1 matches at 8 bases. The CDR3 runs to 16 residues. V lost 5 bases, J lost 3 bases, and 8 bases stayed unmatched. Germline CDR1 reads SEHNR; CDR2 reads FQNEAQ (reference sequence). CDR3 nucleotide sequence: TGTGCCAGCAGCAGCCGACAGGGGCCTCACACCGGGGAGCTGTTTTTT. Protein sequence: CASSSRQGPHTGELFF.

The J gene is TRBJ1-2, the V gene TRBV5-4, with TRBD1 as a possible D gene (6 bases). V dropped 1 base and J dropped 4 bases, with 11 bases sitting between them. The germline CDR1 and CDR2 sequences are SGHNT and YYREEE (reference sequence). The length of the CDR3 is 14 residues. The CDR3 sequence is CASSLQGSIYGYTF. The CDR3 coding sequence is TGTGCCAGCAGCTTGCAGGGGAGTATCTATGGCTACACCTTC.

This clone was observed once. The genes are TRBV5-1 and TRBJ1-4; D remains ambiguous. The CDR3 has 14 amino acids. V lost 0 bases, J lost 8 bases, and 11 bases lay in between. Germline CDR1 is SGHRS and CDR2 is YFSETQ. CDR3 region: CASSLGREGEKLFF. The CDR3, as DNA: TGCGCCAGCAGCTTGGGGAGGGAAGGCGAAAAACTGTTTTTT.

The chain uses TRBV7-9 and TRBJ1-2; TRBD1 matches 9 bases. V lost 5 bases, J lost 5 bases, and 3 bases stayed unmatched. Germline V CDR1 and CDR2: SEHNR, FQNEAQ (reference sequence). The CDR3 runs to 13 residues. DNA of the CDR3: TGTGCCAGCAGCCAACAGGGGGCGTATGGCTACACCTTC. Translating it yields CASSQQGAYGYTF.

The chain combines TRBV7-9 with TRBJ1-6; TRBD1 might be the D (6 bases). Trimming pared 6 bases from V and 0 bases from J, leaving 15 bases between. Germline lookup yields CDR1 SEHNR and CDR2 FQNEAQ (reference sequence). The CDR3 is made up of 17 amino acids. CDR3 region: CASRTRQVRSYNSPLHF. As DNA, the CDR3 is TGTGCCAGCAGAACGAGACAGGTCCGCTCCTATAATTCACCCCTCCACTTT.

V is TRBV6-5 and J is TRBJ1-2, with D possibly TRBD1 on 6 matching bases. V dropped 6 bases and J dropped 7 bases, with 21 bases sitting between them. Per germline, CDR1 MNHEY and CDR2 SVGAGI. The CDR3 has 15 residues. The CDR3 loop reads CASRRATTGHFGYTF. Here the CDR3 DNA reads TGTGCCAGCAGGCGAGCCACGACAGGTCATTTTGGCTACACCTTC.

The J gene is TRBJ2-1, the V gene TRBV14, with 9 bases aligning to TRBD2. The CDR3 totals 17 residues. Trimming removed 0 bases from V and 7 bases from J; junction bases left unmatched: 10. Per the germline V gene, CDR1 is SGHDN and CDR2 is FVKESK. This CDR3 is CASSQEQGLATKNEQFF. The CDR3 bases are TGTGCCAGCAGCCAAGAGCAAGGACTAGCGACAAAAAATGAGCAGTTCTTC.

The gene calls are TRBV10-3 and TRBJ2-1; 8 nucleotides line up with TRBD2. The CDR3 sequence is 16 residues long. Germline CDR1 and CDR2: ENHRY and SYGVKD. The V gene end was trimmed by 4 bases and the J gene end by 1 base; junction bases not matched to a gene: 6. In nucleotides, the CDR3 is TGTGCCATCAGTGGAACTAGCGGTGAATCCTACAATGAGCAGTTCTTC. Protein sequence: CAISGTSGESYNEQFF.

The V call is TRBV2, the J call TRBJ2-3; 8 nucleotides line up with TRBD2. CDR1 is SNHLY and CDR2 is FYNNEI in the germline V gene. This CDR3 contains 15 residues. V lost 4 bases, J lost 4 bases, and 7 bases stayed unmatched. CDR3 loop: CASSAGTRIADTQYF. The CDR3 DNA reads as TGTGCCAGCAGTGCCGGGACTAGGATAGCAGATACGCAGTATTTT.

The gene calls are TRBV19 and TRBJ2-1; TRBD2 matches 8 bases. This CDR3 has 16 amino acids. Germline loops: CDR1 LNHDA, CDR2 SQIVND (reference sequence). The V and J ends lost 3 bases and 5 bases, in that order; junction bases with no gene match: 9. This CDR3 reads CASSIPGGVFDNEQFF. CDR3 sequence (DNA): TGTGCCAGTAGTATCCCCGGGGGGGTATTCGACAATGAGCAGTTCTTC.

As to this clone: The sample holds other DNA sequences that translate to the same CDR3. The chain couples TRBV2 to TRBJ1-5; D gene uncertain. Deletions cut 1 base from V and 6 bases from J, with 7 bases between. Germline V gene lookup returns CDR1 SNHLY and CDR2 FYNNEI. The CDR3 spans 13 residues. In nucleotides, the CDR3 is TGTGCCAGCAGTGAAGGGCGGTTTCAGCCCCAGCATTTT. This sequence encodes CASSEGRFQPQHF.

V usage is TRBV11-3 and J usage is TRBJ2-7; D perhaps matches TRBD2 (5 bases). Germline CDR1 SGHNT, CDR2 YENEEA. V lost 1 base to trimming and J lost 5 bases, with 9 bases between them. This CDR3 is 13 amino acids long. The CDR3 nucleotides are TGTGCCAGCAGCTTAGTGGCCGGGGACGAGCAGTACTTC. This translates into CASSLVAGDEQYF.

This sequence joins TRBV29-1 and TRBJ2-5, with TRBD1 identical over 9 bases. V dropped 4 bases and J dropped 2; count of bases not matched to a gene: 2. The CDR3 is 13 residues long. Germline CDR1 is SQVTM and CDR2 is ANQGSEA. The CDR3 nucleotides are TGCAGCGTTGGAGACAGGGGGCAAGAGACCCAGTACTTC. The encoded protein is CSVGDRGQETQYF.

This clone has more than one count but fewer than ten. The chain links TRBV7-2 to TRBJ2-1; D call uncertain. This CDR3 region has 15 residues. Germline V gene sequence: CDR1 SGHTA, CDR2 FQGNSA. The ends were cut back, 1 base at V and 9 bases at J, with 16 bases in the middle. CDR3 region: CASSLGAQAPSEQFF. For the CDR3, the DNA is TGTGCCAGCAGCTTAGGGGCCCAGGCCCCGAGTGAGCAGTTCTTC.

This clone was recorded once. The gene calls are TRBV9 and TRBJ2-1, with TRBD2 as a possible D gene (6 bases). The CDR3 has 15 amino acids. In germline, CDR1 is SGDLS, CDR2 YYNGEE. Deletions cut 0 bases from V and 1 base from J, with 8 bases between. CDR3 protein: CASSVAGESYNEQFF. In DNA, the CDR3 is TGTGCCAGCAGCGTAGCGGGGGAATCCTACAATGAGCAGTTCTTC. The whole variable domain, filled in from reference TRBV9 and TRBJ2-1, reads DSGVTQTPKHLITATGQRVTLRCSPRSGDLSVYWYQQSLDQGLQFLIQYYNGEERAKGNILERFSAQQFPDLHSELNLSSLELGDSALYFCASSVAGESYNEQFFGPGTRLTVL.

The genes are TRBV6-5 and TRBJ2-7, with 9 nucleotides matching TRBD2. From germline, CDR1 is MNHEY and CDR2 SVGAGI. The V gene end was trimmed by 7 bases and the J gene end by 3 bases; junction bases not matched to a gene: 4. CDR3 length: 13 residues. In DNA form, the CDR3 reads TGTGCCAGCAAGACTAGCGGATACTACGAGCAGTACTTC. Encoded protein: CASKTSGYYEQYF.

This clone was seen a single time. The rearrangement links TRBV29-1 to TRBJ1-2; possibly TRBD1 for D (5 bases). The CDR3 consists of 13 residues. Germline V lookup: CDR1 SQVTM, CDR2 ANQGSEA. Trimming left V 4 bases short and J 3 bases short, with 12 bases between. The CDR3 loop is CSVADGGDYGYTF. CDR3 coding DNA: TGCAGCGTTGCAGACGGGGGAGACTATGGCTACACCTTC.